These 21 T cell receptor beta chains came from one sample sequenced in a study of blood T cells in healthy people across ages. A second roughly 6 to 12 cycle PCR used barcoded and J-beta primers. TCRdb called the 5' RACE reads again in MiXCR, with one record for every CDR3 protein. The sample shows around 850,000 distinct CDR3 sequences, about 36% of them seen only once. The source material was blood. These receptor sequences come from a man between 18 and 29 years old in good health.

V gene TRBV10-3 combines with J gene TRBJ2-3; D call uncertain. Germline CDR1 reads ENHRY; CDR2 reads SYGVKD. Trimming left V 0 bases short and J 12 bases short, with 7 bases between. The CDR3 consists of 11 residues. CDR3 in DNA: TGTGCCATCAGTGAGTCGAGCACCCAGTATTTT. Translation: CAISESSTQYF.

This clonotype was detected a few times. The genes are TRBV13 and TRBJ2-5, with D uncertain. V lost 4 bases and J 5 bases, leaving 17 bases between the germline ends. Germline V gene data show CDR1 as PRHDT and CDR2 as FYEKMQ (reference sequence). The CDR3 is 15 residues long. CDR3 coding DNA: TGTGCCAGCAGCTCTCTAGGTGGGTCCCATGAGACCCAGTACTTC. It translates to CASSSLGGSHETQYF.

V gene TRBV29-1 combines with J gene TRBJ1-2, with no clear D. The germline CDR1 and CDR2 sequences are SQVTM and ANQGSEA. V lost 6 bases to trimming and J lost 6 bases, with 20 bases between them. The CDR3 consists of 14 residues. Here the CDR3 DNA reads TGCAGCGTGACACGAAGGGTGGGAGAAAATGGCTACACCTTC. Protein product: CSVTRRVGENGYTF.

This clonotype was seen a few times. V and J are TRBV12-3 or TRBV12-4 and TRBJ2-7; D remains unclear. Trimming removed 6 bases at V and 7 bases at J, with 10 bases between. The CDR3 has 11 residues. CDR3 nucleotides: TGTGCCAGCAGCCGCGCCTGGGAGCAGTACTTC. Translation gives CASSRAWEQYF.

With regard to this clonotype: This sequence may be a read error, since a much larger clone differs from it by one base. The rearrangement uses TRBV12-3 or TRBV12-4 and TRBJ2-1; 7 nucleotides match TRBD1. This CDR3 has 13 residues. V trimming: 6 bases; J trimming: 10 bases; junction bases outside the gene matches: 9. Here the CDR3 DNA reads TGTGCCAGCAGAAGACAGGGTACCTACGAGCAGTTCTTC. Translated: CASRRQGTYEQFF.

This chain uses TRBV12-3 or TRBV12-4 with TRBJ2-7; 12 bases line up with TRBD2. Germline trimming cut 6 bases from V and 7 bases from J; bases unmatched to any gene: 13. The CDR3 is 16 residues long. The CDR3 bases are TGTGCCAGCAGCAAAACTAGCGGGGGGAACTACAATGAGCAGTACTTC. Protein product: CASSKTSGGNYNEQYF.

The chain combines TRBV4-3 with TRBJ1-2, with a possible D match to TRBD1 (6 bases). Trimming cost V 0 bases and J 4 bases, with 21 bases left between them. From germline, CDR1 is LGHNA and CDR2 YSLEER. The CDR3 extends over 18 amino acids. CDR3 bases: TGCGCCAGCAGCCAAGATCTTATAAGGCAGGGGAGGATCTATGGCTACACCTTC. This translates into CASSQDLIRQGRIYGYTF.

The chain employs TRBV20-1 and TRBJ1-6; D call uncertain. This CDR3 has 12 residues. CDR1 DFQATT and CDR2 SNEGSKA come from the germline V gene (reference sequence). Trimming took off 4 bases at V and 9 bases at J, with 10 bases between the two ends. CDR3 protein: CSAKGASSPLHF. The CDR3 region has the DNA TGCAGTGCTAAAGGTGCGAGTTCACCCCTCCACTTT.

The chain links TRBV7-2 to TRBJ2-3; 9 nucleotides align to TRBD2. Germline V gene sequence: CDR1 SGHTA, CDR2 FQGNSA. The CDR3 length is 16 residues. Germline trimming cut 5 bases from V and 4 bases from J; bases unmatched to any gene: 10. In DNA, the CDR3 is TGTGCCAGCAGCGAAAAGCGGGCGGGGGGGGCAGATACGCAGTATTTT. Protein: CASSEKRAGGADTQYF.

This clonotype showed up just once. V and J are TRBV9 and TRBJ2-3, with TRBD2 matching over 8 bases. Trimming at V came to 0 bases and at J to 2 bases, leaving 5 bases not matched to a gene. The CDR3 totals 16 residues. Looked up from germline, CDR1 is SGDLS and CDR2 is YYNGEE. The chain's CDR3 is CASSVGGGRSTDTQYF. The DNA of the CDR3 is TGTGCCAGCAGCGTAGGTGGCGGGAGGTCCACAGATACGCAGTATTTT.

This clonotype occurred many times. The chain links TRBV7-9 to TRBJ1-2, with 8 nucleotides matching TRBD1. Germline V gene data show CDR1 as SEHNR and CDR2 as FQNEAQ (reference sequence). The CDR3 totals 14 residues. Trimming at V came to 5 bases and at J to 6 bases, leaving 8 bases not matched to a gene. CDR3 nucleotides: TGTGCCAGCAGCCGCCCCCCAGGGGGCCATGGCTACACCTTC. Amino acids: CASSRPPGGHGYTF.

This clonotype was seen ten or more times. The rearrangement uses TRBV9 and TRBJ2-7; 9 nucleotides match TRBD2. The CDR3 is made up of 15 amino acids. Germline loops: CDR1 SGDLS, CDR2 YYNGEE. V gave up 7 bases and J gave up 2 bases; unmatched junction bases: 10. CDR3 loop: CASSVSASGAYEQYF. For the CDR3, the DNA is TGTGCCAGCTCGGTTTCGGCTAGCGGGGCCTACGAGCAGTACTTC. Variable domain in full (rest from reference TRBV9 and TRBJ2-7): DSGVTQTPKHLITATGQRVTLRCSPRSGDLSVYWYQQSLDQGLQFLIQYYNGEERAKGNILERFSAQQFPDLHSELNLSSLELGDSALYFCASSVSASGAYEQYFGPGTRLTVT.

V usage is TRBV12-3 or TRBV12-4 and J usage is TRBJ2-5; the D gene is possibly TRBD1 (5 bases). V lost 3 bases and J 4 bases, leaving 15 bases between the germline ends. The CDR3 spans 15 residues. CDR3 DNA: TGTGCCAGCAGTTTTAATAATAAGGGGCCAGAGACCCAGTACTTC. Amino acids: CASSFNNKGPETQYF.

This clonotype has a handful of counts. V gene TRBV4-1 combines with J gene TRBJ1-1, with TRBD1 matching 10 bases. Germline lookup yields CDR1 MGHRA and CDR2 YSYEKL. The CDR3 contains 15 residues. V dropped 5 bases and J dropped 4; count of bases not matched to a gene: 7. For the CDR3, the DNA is TGCGCCAGCAGCGCCTGGACAGGGGGACCCACTGAAGCTTTCTTT. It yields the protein CASSAWTGGPTEAFF.

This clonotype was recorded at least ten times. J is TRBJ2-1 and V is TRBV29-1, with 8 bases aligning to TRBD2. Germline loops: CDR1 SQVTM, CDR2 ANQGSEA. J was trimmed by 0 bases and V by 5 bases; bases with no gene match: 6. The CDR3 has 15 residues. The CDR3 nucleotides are TGCAGCGTTACGGGGGGGCGGGGCTCCTACAATGAGCAGTTCTTC. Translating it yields CSVTGGRGSYNEQFF.

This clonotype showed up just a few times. In nucleotides, the CDR3 is TGCAGCACCGTAACCGGGACATCTTATGGCTACACCTTC. Its translation is CSTVTGTSYGYTF. This chain uses TRBV29-1 with TRBJ1-2; the D gene is possibly TRBD1 (6 bases). V was clipped by 8 bases and J by 5 bases, with 18 bases between them. Germline lookup yields CDR1 SQVTM and CDR2 ANQGSEA. CDR3 length: 13 amino acids. Drawing the rest from reference TRBV29-1 and TRBJ1-2, the complete variable domain is SAVISQKPSRDICQRGTSLTIQCQVDSQVTMMFWYRQQPGQSLTLIATANQGSEATYESGFVIDKFPISRPNLTFSTLTVSNMSPEDSSIYLCSTVTGTSYGYTFGSGTRLTVV.

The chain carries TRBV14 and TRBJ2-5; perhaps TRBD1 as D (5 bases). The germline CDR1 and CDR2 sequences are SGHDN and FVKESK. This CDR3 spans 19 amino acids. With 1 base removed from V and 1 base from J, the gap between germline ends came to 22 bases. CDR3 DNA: TGTGCCAGCAGCCAAGTTAGCACCCGGAGACAGAACTTCCAAGAGACCCAGTACTTC. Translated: CASSQVSTRRQNFQETQYF. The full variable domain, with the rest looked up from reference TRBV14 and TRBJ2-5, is EAGVTQFPSHSVIEKGQTVTLRCDPISGHDNLYWYRRVMGKEIKFLLHFVKESKQDESGMPNNRFLAERTGGTYSTLKVQPAELEDSGVYFCASSQVSTRRQNFQETQYFGPGTRLLVL.

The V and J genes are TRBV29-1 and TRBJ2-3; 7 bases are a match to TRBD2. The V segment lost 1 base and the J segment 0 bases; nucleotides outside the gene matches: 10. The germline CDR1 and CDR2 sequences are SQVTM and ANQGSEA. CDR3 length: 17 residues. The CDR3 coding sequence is TGCAGCGTTGAAGTGGGGGGGTTTGGCACTAGCACAGATACGCAGTATTTT. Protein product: CSVEVGGFGTSTDTQYF.

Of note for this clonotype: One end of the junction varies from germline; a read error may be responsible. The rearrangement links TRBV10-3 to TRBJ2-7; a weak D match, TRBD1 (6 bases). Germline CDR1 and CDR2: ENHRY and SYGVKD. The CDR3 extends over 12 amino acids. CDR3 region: CAVPDSDYEQYF. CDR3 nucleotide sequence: TGTGCCGTCCCGGACAGCGACTACGAGCAGTACTTT.

The CDR3 nucleotides are TGTGCCAGCAGCTTAGACAGTAGCGGGAATGAGCAGTACTTC. Translating gives CASSLDSSGNEQYF. This chain joins TRBV7-2 and TRBJ2-1; TRBD2 matches at 8 bases. TRBJ2-7 matches the DNA end more closely, so the J call is doubtful. The CDR3 contains 14 residues. Germline V lookup: CDR1 SGHTA, CDR2 FQGNSA.

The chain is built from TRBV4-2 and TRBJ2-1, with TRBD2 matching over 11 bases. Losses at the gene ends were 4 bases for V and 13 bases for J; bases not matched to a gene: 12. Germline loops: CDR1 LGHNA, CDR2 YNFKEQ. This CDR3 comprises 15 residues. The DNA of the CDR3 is TGTGCCAGCAGCCCACTAGCGGGGGTCAGGGAGACCCAGTTCTTC. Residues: CASSPLAGVRETQFF.